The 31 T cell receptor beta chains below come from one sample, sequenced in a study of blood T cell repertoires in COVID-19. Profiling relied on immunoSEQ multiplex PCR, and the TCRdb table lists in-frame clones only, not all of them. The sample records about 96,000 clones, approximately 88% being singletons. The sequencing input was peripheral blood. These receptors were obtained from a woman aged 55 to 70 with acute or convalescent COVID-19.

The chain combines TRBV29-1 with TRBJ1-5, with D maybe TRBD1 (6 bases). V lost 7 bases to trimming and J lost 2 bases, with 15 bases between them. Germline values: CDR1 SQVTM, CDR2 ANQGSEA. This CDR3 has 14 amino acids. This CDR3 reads CSALLGGGNQPQHF. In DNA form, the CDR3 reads TGCAGCGCTCTACTAGGGGGTGGCAATCAGCCCCAGCATTTT.

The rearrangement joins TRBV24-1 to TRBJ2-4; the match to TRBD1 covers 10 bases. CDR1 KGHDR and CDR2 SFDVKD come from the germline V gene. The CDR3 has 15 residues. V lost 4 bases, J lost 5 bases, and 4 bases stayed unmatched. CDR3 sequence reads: CATSDPDRGENIQYF. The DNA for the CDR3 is TGTGCCACCAGTGACCCGGACAGGGGGGAAAACATTCAGTACTTC.

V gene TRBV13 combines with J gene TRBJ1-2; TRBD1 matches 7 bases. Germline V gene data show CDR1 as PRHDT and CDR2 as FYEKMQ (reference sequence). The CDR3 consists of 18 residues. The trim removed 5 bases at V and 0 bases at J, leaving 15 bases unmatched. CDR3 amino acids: CASSGSFWTGRANYGYTF. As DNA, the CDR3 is TGTGCCAGCAGCGGCAGCTTTTGGACAGGCCGAGCTAACTATGGCTACACCTTC.

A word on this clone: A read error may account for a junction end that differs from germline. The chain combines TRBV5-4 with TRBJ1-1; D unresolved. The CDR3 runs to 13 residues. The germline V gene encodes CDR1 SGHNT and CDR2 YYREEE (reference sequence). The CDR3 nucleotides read TGTGCCAGCAGAACCCTCGACAACAGTGAAGCTTTCTTT. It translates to CASRTLDNSEAFF.

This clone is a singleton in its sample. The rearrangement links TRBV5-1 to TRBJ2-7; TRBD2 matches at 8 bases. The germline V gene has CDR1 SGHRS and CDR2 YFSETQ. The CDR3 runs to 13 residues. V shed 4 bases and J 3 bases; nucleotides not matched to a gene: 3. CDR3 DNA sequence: TGCGCCAGCAGCCAGACTAGCGTCTACGAGCAGTACTTC. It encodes CASSQTSVYEQYF.

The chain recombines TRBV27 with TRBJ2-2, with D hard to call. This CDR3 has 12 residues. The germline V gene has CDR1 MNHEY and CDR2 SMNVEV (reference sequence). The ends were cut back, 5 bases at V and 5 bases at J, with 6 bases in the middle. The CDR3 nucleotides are TGTGCCAGCAGTCCTATTACCGGGGAGCTGTTTTTT. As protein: CASSPITGELFF.

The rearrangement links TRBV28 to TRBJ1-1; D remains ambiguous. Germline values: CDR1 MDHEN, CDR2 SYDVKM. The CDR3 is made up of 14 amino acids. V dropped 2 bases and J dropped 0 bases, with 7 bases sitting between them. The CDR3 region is CASSLEELNTEAFF. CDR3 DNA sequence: TGTGCCAGCAGTTTAGAGGAGCTGAACACTGAAGCTTTCTTT. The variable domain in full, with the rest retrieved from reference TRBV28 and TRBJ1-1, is DVKVTQSSRYLVKRTGEKVFLECVQDMDHENMFWYRQDPGLGLRLIYFSYDVKMKEKGDIPEGYSVSREKKERFSLILESASTNQTSMYLCASSLEELNTEAFFGQGTRLTVV.

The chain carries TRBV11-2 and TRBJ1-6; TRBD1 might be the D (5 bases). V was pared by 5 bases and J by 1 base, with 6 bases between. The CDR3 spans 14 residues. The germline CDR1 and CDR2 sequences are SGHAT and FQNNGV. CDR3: CASSRGSYNSPLHF. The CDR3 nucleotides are TGTGCCAGCAGCAGGGGTTCCTATAATTCACCCCTCCACTTT.

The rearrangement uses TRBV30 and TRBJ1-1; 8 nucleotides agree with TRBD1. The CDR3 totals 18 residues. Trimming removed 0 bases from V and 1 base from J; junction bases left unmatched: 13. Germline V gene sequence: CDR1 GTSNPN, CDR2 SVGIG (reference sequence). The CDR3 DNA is TGTGCCTGGAGTGTACGATGGACAGGGATTGTCGGGAACACTGAAGCTTTCTTT. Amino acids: CAWSVRWTGIVGNTEAFF.

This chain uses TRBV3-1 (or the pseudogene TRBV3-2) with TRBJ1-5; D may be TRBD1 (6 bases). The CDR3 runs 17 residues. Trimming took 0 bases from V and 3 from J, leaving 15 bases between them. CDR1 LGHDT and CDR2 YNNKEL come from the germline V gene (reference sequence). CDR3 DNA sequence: TGTGCCAGCAGCCAAGATTGGGGGCCTGGGAACAATCAGCCCCAGCATTTT. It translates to CASSQDWGPGNNQPQHF.

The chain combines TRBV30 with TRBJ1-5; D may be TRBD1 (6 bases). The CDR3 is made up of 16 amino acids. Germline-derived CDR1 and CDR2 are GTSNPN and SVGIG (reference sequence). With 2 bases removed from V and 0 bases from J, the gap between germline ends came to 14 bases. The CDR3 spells CAWSTTGQYSNQPQHF. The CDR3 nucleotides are TGTGCCTGGAGTACTACAGGACAGTATAGCAATCAGCCCCAGCATTTT.

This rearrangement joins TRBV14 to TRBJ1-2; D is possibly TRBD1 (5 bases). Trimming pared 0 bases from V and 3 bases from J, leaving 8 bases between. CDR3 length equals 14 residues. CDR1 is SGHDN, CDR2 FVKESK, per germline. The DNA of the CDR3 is TGTGCCAGCAGCCAAGAACGGGACTACTATGGCTACACCTTC. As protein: CASSQERDYYGYTF.

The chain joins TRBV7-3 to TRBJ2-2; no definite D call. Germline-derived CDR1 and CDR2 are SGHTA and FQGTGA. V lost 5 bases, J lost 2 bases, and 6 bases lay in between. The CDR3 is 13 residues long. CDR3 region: CASSPTNTGELFF. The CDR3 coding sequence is TGTGCCAGCAGCCCCACTAACACCGGGGAGCTGTTTTTT.

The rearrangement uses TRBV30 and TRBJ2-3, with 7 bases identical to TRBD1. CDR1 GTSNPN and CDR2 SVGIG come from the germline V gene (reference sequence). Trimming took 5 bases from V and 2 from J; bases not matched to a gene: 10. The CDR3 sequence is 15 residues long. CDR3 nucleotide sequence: TGTGCCTGGGGACCCCTCGGGACAGTCACAGATACGCAGTATTTT. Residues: CAWGPLGTVTDTQYF.

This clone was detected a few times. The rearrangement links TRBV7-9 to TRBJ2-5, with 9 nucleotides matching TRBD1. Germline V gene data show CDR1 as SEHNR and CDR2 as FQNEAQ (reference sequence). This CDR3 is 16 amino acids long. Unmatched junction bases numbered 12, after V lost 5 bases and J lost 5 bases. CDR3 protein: CASSIAGTGLMETQYF. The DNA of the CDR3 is TGTGCCAGCAGCATCGCCGGGACAGGGTTGATGGAGACCCAGTACTTC. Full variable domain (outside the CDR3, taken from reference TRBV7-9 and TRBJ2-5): DTGVSQNPRHKITKRGQNVTFRCDPISEHNRLYWYRQTLGQGPEFLTYFQNEAQLEKSRLLSDRFSAERPKGSFSTLEIQRTEQGDSAMYLCASSIAGTGLMETQYFGPGTRLLVL.

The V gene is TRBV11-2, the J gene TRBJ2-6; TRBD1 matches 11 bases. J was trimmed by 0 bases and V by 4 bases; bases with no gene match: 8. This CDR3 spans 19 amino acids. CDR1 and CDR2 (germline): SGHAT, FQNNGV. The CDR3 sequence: CASSYPGQGGFSGANVLTF. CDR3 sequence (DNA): TGTGCCAGCAGCTACCCGGGACAGGGGGGCTTCTCTGGGGCCAACGTCCTGACTTTC.

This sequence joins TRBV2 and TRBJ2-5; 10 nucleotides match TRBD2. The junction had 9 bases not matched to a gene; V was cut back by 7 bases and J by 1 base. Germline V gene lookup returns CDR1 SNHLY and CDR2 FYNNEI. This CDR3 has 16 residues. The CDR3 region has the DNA TGTGCCAGCATGATTAGGACTAGCGGTTCCCAAGAGACCCAGTACTTC. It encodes CASMIRTSGSQETQYF.

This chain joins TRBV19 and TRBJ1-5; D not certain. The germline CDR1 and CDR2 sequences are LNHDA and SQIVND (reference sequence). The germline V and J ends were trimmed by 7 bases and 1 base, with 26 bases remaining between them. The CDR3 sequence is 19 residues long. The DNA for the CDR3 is TGTGCCAGTACCAATGGAGGCGGGATGTCTCTCCTAAGCAATCAGCCCCAGCATTTT. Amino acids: CASTNGGGMSLLSNQPQHF.

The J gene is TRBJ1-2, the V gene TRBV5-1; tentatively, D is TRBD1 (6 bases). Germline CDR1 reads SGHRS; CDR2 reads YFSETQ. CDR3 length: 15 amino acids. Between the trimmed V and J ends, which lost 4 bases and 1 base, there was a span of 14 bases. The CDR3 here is CASSPGTPINYGYTF. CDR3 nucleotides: TGCGCCAGCAGCCCCGGGACACCAATTAACTATGGCTACACCTTC.

The DNA for the CDR3 is TGTGCCAGCAGCTTGGTGGACAGTGTCTATGGCTACACCTTC. As protein: CASSLVDSVYGYTF. This sequence joins TRBV5-8 and TRBJ1-2, with D possibly TRBD1 on 6 matching bases. The germline V gene encodes CDR1 SGHTS and CDR2 YDEGEE. The CDR3 spans 14 residues. V was clipped by 0 bases and J by 4 bases, with 10 bases between them.

The DNA for the CDR3 is TGTGCCAGCAGTTTATTTTACAGGGCACCCTCCTACGAGCAGTACTTC. Translation gives CASSLFYRAPSYEQYF. This chain links TRBV27 with TRBJ2-7, with D possibly matching TRBD1 (6 bases). This CDR3 spans 16 amino acids. In germline, CDR1 is MNHEY, CDR2 SMNVEV (reference sequence). V lost 1 base, J lost 0 bases, and 13 bases lay in between.

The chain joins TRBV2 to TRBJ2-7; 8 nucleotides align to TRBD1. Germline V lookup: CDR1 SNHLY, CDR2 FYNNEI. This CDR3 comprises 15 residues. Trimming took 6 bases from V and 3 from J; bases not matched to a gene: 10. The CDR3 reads CASSADRASGYEQYF. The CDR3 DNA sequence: TGTGCCAGCAGCGCGGACAGGGCCTCAGGCTACGAGCAGTACTTC.

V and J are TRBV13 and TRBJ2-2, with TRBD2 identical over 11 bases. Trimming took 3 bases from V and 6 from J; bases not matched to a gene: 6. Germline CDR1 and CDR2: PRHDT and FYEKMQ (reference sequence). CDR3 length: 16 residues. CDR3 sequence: CASSLRLAGTAGELFF. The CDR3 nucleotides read TGTGCCAGCAGCTTGAGACTAGCGGGGACGGCCGGGGAGCTGTTTTTT.

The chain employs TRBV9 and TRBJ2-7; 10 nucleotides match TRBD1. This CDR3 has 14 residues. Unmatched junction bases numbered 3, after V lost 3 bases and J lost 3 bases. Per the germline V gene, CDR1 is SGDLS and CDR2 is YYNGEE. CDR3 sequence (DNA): TGTGCCAGCAGCGAAGGACAGGGGGGCTACGAGCAGTACTTC. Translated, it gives CASSEGQGGYEQYF.

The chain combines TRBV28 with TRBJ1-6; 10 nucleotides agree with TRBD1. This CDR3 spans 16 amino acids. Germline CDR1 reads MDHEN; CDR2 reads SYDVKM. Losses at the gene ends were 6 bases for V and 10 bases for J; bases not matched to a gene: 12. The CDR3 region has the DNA TGTGCCAGCAGGAAACGCGGGACAGGGGCCGGCTCACCCCTCCACTTT. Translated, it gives CASRKRGTGAGSPLHF.

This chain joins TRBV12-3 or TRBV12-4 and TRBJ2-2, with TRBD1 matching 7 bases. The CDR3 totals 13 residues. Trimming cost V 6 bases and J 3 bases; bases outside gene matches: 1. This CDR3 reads CASRTGYTGELFF. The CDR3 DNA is TGTGCCAGCAGGACAGGGTACACCGGGGAGCTGTTTTTT.

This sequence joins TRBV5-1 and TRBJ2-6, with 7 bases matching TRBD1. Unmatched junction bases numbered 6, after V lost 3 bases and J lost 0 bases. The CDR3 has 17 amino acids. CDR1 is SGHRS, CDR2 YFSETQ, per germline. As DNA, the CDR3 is TGCGCCAGCAGCTGGACAGGTTTGAGCTCTGGGGCCAACGTCCTGACTTTC. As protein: CASSWTGLSSGANVLTF. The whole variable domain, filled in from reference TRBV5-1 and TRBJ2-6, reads KAGVTQTPRYLIKTRGQQVTLSCSPISGHRSVSWYQQTPGQGLQFLFEYFSETQRNKGNFPGRFSGRQFSNSRSEMNVSTLELGDSALYLCASSWTGLSSGANVLTFGAGSRLTVL.

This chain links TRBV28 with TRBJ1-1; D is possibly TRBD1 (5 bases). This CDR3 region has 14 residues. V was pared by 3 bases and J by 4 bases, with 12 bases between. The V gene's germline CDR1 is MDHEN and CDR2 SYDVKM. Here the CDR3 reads CASSLATGGTEAFF. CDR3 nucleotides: TGTGCCAGCAGTTTGGCTACCGGGGGCACTGAAGCTTTCTTT.

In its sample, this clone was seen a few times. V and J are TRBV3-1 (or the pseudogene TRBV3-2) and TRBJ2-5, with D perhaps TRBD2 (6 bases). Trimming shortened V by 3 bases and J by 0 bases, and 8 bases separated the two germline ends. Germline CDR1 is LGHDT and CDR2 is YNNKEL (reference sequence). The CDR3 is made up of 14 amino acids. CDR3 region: CASSQIADQETQYF. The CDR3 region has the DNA TGTGCCAGCAGCCAGATAGCGGACCAAGAGACCCAGTACTTC.

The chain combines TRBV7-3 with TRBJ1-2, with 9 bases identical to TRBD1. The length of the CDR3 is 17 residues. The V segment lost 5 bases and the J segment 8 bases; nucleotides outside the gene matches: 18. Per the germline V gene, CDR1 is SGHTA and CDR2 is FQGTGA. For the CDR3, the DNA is TGTGCCAGCAGCCCTGACGTTTCCTCCGGGACAGGGACCGGCTACACCTTC. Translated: CASSPDVSSGTGTGYTF.

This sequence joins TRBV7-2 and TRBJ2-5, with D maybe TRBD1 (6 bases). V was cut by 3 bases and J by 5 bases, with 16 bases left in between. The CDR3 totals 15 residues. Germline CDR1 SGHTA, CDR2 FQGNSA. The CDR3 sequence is CASSFDRLTGETQYF. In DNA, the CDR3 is TGTGCCAGCAGCTTCGACCGACTAACAGGGGAGACCCAGTACTTC.